This passage covers 31 T cell receptor beta chains from one sample sequenced in a study of OX40 agonist ivuxolimab in advanced cancers. Clones were sequenced by immunoSEQ multiplex PCR, and TCRdb holds only the in-frame ones, with some missing. The table records roughly 56,000 clones, 70% to 85% of them present only once. The source material was CD4+ or CD8+ T cells sorted from blood, sampled in a trial of the OX40 agonist ivuxolimab. The source is an adult with an advanced solid tumor such as melanoma, head and neck, liver or kidney cancer.

The chain combines TRBV18 with TRBJ1-6, with D uncertain. Trimming removed 2 bases from V and 6 bases from J, with 14 bases in between. CDR3 length: 16 residues. Looked up from germline, CDR1 is KGHSH and CDR2 is LQKENI. CDR3 sequence: CASSPERGNGNSPLHF. In DNA form, the CDR3 reads TGTGCCAGCTCACCAGAGAGAGGGAATGGTAATTCACCCCTCCACTTT.

This rearrangement joins TRBV7-9 to TRBJ1-5; D remains unclear. V was pared by 5 bases and J by 0 bases, with 14 bases between. The CDR3 contains 16 residues. Per the germline V gene, CDR1 is SEHNR and CDR2 is FQNEAQ (reference sequence). The CDR3 DNA follows: TGTGCCAGCAGCCCGTCGGACGGGTATAGCAATCAGCCCCAGCATTTT. It encodes CASSPSDGYSNQPQHF.

This chain connects TRBV30 to TRBJ2-7; no reliable D call. V lost 5 bases, J lost 1 base, and 9 bases lay in between. Germline loops: CDR1 GTSNPN, CDR2 SVGIG (reference sequence). This CDR3 is 12 amino acids long. The CDR3 loop reads CAWGRWSYEQYF. CDR3 in DNA: TGTGCCTGGGGTCGGTGGTCCTACGAGCAGTACTTC.

The gene calls are TRBV9 and TRBJ1-4; TRBD1 aligns across 10 bases. The CDR3 is 15 amino acids. The germline gives CDR1 SGDLS, CDR2 YYNGEE. Trimming removed 3 bases from V and 5 bases from J; junction bases left unmatched: 4. The CDR3 sequence: CASSGQGAANEKLFF. CDR3 coding DNA: TGTGCCAGCAGCGGACAGGGGGCCGCAAATGAAAAACTGTTTTTT. The entire variable domain, with the rest obtained from reference TRBV9 and TRBJ1-4, is as follows: DSGVTQTPKHLITATGQRVTLRCSPRSGDLSVYWYQQSLDQGLQFLIQYYNGEERAKGNILERFSAQQFPDLHSELNLSSLELGDSALYFCASSGQGAANEKLFFGSGTQLSVL.

The V gene is TRBV29-1, the J gene TRBJ2-7; D is uncertain. Germline CDR1 is SQVTM and CDR2 is ANQGSEA. The CDR3 extends over 14 amino acids. Trimming cost V 4 bases and J 3 bases, with 16 bases left between them. DNA of the CDR3: TGCAGCGTTGTCGGCTCCTTGACCCTCTACGAGCAGTACTTC. Protein product: CSVVGSLTLYEQYF.

The chain links TRBV7-2 to TRBJ1-2; weak D call: TRBD1 (5 bases). V shed 2 bases and J shed 3 bases, with 19 bases lying between them. CDR3 size: 17 residues. The germline V gene has CDR1 SGHTA and CDR2 FQGNSA. DNA of the CDR3: TGTGCCAGCAGCTTAATCTCGGGGGGGACTTATGACTATGGCTACACCTTC. This codes for CASSLISGGTYDYGYTF.

The table lists this clone with a count of one. CDR3 residues: CASSSPGSSPLHF. The CDR3 nucleotides read TGTGCCAGCAGCTCCCCTGGTAGTTCACCCCTCCACTTT. The chain combines TRBV7-2 with TRBJ1-6; D ambiguous. V gave up 4 bases and J gave up 9 bases, with 10 bases separating them. Germline loops: CDR1 SGHTA, CDR2 FQGNSA. CDR3 length: 13 amino acids.

V usage is TRBV5-4 and J usage is TRBJ2-7; 8 nucleotides align to TRBD2. V shed 3 bases and J 6 bases; nucleotides not matched to a gene: 5. The germline CDR1 and CDR2 sequences are SGHNT and YYREEE (reference sequence). CDR3 length: 13 residues. CDR3 sequence (DNA): TGTGCCAGCAGCTCAGCGGGAGCCGCCGAGCAGTACTTC. Residues: CASSSAGAAEQYF.

This clone was seen a few times. The V call is TRBV13, the J call TRBJ1-1, with 9 nucleotides matching TRBD1. Germline CDR1 is PRHDT and CDR2 is FYEKMQ (reference sequence). The J segment lost 4 bases and the V segment lost 3 bases, leaving 9 bases of the junction unmatched. The CDR3 is 16 residues long. This CDR3 reads CASSLGNWDRVTEAFF. CDR3 nucleotide sequence: TGTGCCAGCAGCTTGGGGAACTGGGACAGGGTCACTGAAGCTTTCTTT.

This clone was picked up one time. The chain combines TRBV18 with TRBJ2-7; no clear D gene. CDR3 size: 12 residues. The V and J ends lost 1 base and 6 bases respectively, with 7 bases between them. The germline CDR1 and CDR2 sequences are KGHSH and LQKENI. The CDR3 DNA reads as TGTGCCAGCTCACCACTCGACCGCGAGCAGTACTTC. Residues: CASSPLDREQYF. Supplemented by reference TRBV18 and TRBJ2-7, the full variable domain reads NAGVMQNPRHLVRRRGQEARLRCSPMKGHSHVYWYRQLPEEGLKFMVYLQKENIIDESGMPKERFSAEFPKEGPSILRIQQVVRGDSAAYFCASSPLDREQYFGPGTRLTVT.

V and J are TRBV30 and TRBJ2-6; the D gene is possibly TRBD2 (7 bases). This CDR3 contains 15 residues. Per the germline V gene, CDR1 is GTSNPN and CDR2 is SVGIG (reference sequence). Between the trimmed V and J ends, which lost 4 bases and 0 bases, there was a span of 10 bases. CDR3 sequence (DNA): TGTGCCTGGAATAGGGGGGGCTCTGGGGCCAACGTCCTGACTTTC. It is translated as CAWNRGGSGANVLTF.

V is TRBV19 and J is TRBJ2-2; D gene ambiguous. Trimming shortened V by 6 bases and J by 1 base, and 9 bases separated the two germline ends. This CDR3 has 14 amino acids. The V gene's germline CDR1 is LNHDA and CDR2 SQIVND (reference sequence). CDR3 DNA: TGTGCCAGTAGGGGGATAGGGAACACCGGGGAGCTGTTTTTT. It translates to CASRGIGNTGELFF.

This clone was seen just once. This rearrangement joins TRBV4-3 to TRBJ2-6; weak D call: TRBD1 (6 bases). V lost 2 bases to trimming and J lost 4 bases, with 12 bases between them. The CDR3 extends over 16 amino acids. Germline CDR1 reads LGHNA; CDR2 reads YSLEER. For the CDR3, the DNA is TGCGCCAGCAGCCAACTCCAGGGGAACGGGGCCAACGTCCTGACTTTC. Its protein product is CASSQLQGNGANVLTF.

This chain joins TRBV28 and TRBJ2-7, with TRBD1 matching 7 bases. The V gene's germline CDR1 is MDHEN and CDR2 SYDVKM. This CDR3 is built from 19 residues. With 0 bases clipped from V and 0 bases from J, the junction kept 14 bases outside the gene matches. CDR3 sequence reads: CASSLWPPSGTASSYEQYF. The CDR3 nucleotides read TGTGCCAGCAGTTTATGGCCCCCTTCAGGGACAGCGAGCTCCTACGAGCAGTACTTC.

The CDR3 region is CASSLEASGRGEQFF. CDR3 DNA sequence: TGCGCCAGCAGCTTGGAGGCTAGCGGGCGGGGTGAGCAGTTCTTC. This sequence joins TRBV5-1 and TRBJ2-1; 8 bases are shared with TRBD2. The junction had 8 bases not matched to a gene; V was cut back by 0 bases and J by 9 bases. Germline V gene lookup returns CDR1 SGHRS and CDR2 YFSETQ. CDR3 length: 15 amino acids.

The sample holds a few counts of this clone. J is TRBJ1-1 and V is TRBV19; TRBD1 might be the D (5 bases). The length of the CDR3 is 13 residues. Germline loops: CDR1 LNHDA, CDR2 SQIVND (reference sequence). V lost 6 bases to trimming and J lost 1 base, with 9 bases between them. CDR3 nucleotides: TGTGCCAGTAGCCGTCAGGGGAACACTGAAGCTTTCTTT. As protein: CASSRQGNTEAFF.

V and J are TRBV4-2 and TRBJ2-1; TRBD2 might be the D (6 bases). Germline V gives CDR1 LGHNA, CDR2 YNFKEQ. V was pared by 6 bases and J by 5 bases, with 17 bases between. This CDR3 is built from 15 residues. This CDR3 reads CASSPISGSNNEQFF. DNA of the CDR3: TGTGCCAGCAGTCCAATTAGCGGATCTAACAATGAGCAGTTCTTC.

The chain links TRBV5-1 to TRBJ2-5; D not resolved. Germline CDR1 reads SGHRS; CDR2 reads YFSETQ. CDR3 length: 15 amino acids. Trimming pared 0 bases from V and 5 bases from J, leaving 14 bases between. In DNA, the CDR3 is TGCGCCAGCAGCTTGGACTCCCAGGCGGCCGAGACCCAGTACTTC. It codes for CASSLDSQAAETQYF.

The chain joins TRBV9 to TRBJ1-1; a possible D gene is TRBD1 (5 bases). Trimming pared 7 bases from V and 1 base from J, leaving 17 bases between. Per germline, CDR1 SGDLS and CDR2 YYNGEE. The CDR3 length is 15 residues. The CDR3 sequence is CASAGSKVTNTEAFF. DNA for the CDR3: TGTGCCAGCGCAGGGTCCAAAGTAACGAACACTGAAGCTTTCTTT.

This rearrangement joins TRBV5-1 to TRBJ2-3; no clear D gene. This CDR3 has 15 amino acids. Germline values: CDR1 SGHRS, CDR2 YFSETQ. The V gene lost 0 bases and the J gene lost 1 base, with 9 bases spanning the gap. This CDR3 reads CASSLESPGTDTQYF. CDR3 nucleotides: TGCGCCAGCAGCTTGGAGAGCCCCGGCACAGATACGCAGTATTTT. Looking up the rest from reference TRBV5-1 and TRBJ2-3 gives the full variable domain: KAGVTQTPRYLIKTRGQQVTLSCSPISGHRSVSWYQQTPGQGLQFLFEYFSETQRNKGNFPGRFSGRQFSNSRSEMNVSTLELGDSALYLCASSLESPGTDTQYFGPGTRLTVL.

This clone showed up just once. The genes are TRBV7-2 and TRBJ1-2; unclear D gene. Germline loops: CDR1 SGHTA, CDR2 FQGNSA. Deletions cut 0 bases from V and 8 bases from J, with 10 bases between. The CDR3 loop spans 13 amino acids. In DNA, the CDR3 is TGTGCCAGCAGCTTAGCGCGCGAGGGCGGCTACACCTTC. This sequence encodes CASSLAREGGYTF.

The chain employs TRBV6-5 and TRBJ2-5; a weak D match, TRBD2 (5 bases). The V end was cut by 2 bases, the J end by 5 bases, with 12 bases between. The CDR3 covers 14 residues. Germline loops: CDR1 MNHEY, CDR2 SVGAGI. DNA of the CDR3: TGTGCCAGCAGTTACGCGGGCCCGCCGGAGACCCAGTACTTC. Its protein is CASSYAGPPETQYF.

The CDR3 sequence: CASRAGGPTDTQYF. CDR3 nucleotides: TGTGCCAGCAGGGCCGGGGGGCCCACAGATACGCAGTATTTT. V gene TRBV7-2 combines with J gene TRBJ2-3, with D possibly TRBD2 on 7 matching bases. Germline CDR1 and CDR2: SGHTA and FQGNSA. CDR3 length equals 14 residues. V was pared by 6 bases and J by 2 bases, with 12 bases between. The full variable domain, rest sourced from reference TRBV7-2 and TRBJ2-3, is GAGVSQSPSNKVTEKGKDVELRCDPISGHTALYWYRQSLGQGLEFLIYFQGNSAPDKSGLPSDRFSAERTGGSVSTLTIQRTQQEDSAVYLCASRAGGPTDTQYFGPGTRLTVL.

The chain joins TRBV11-3 to TRBJ2-7; D might be TRBD1 (6 bases). From germline, CDR1 is SGHNT and CDR2 YENEEA. Trimming removed 10 bases at V and 5 bases at J, with 21 bases between. This CDR3 contains 14 residues. Here the CDR3 reads CATRWGRESDEQYF. Here the CDR3 DNA reads TGTGCCACCCGCTGGGGGCGCGAAAGTGACGAGCAGTACTTC.

V and J are TRBV18 and TRBJ1-2; no clear D. The germline V gene encodes CDR1 KGHSH and CDR2 LQKENI. V was pared by 3 bases and J by 13 bases, with 12 bases between. The CDR3 sequence is 11 residues long. The CDR3 sequence: CASSPEGPPTF. CDR3 coding DNA: TGTGCCAGCTCACCGGAGGGCCCCCCCACCTTC. Variable domain in full (rest from reference TRBV18 and TRBJ1-2): NAGVMQNPRHLVRRRGQEARLRCSPMKGHSHVYWYRQLPEEGLKFMVYLQKENIIDESGMPKERFSAEFPKEGPSILRIQQVVRGDSAAYFCASSPEGPPTFGSGTRLTVV.

The chain couples TRBV4-3 to TRBJ1-2; unclear D gene. CDR3 length: 15 residues. Trimming shortened V by 0 bases and J by 2 bases, and 10 bases separated the two germline ends. CDR1 and CDR2 (germline): LGHNA, YSLEER. The CDR3 nucleotides read TGCGCCAGCAGCCAAGATGAGGGCAGAAACTATGGCTACACCTTC. Translating it yields CASSQDEGRNYGYTF.

The chain recombines TRBV4-2 with TRBJ1-2; D ambiguous. This CDR3 region has 17 residues. The ends were cut back, 5 bases at V and 0 bases at J, with 19 bases in the middle. Germline V gene data show CDR1 as LGHNA and CDR2 as YNFKEQ. The CDR3 coding sequence is TGTGCCAGCAGCTTGGCCATCCCCAGGCGACCTAACTATGGCTACACCTTC. Residues: CASSLAIPRRPNYGYTF.

This sequence joins TRBV5-1 and TRBJ1-2; 9 bases match TRBD1. Losses at the gene ends were 0 bases for V and 1 base for J; bases not matched to a gene: 1. CDR1 is SGHRS, CDR2 YFSETQ, per germline. This CDR3 is 15 amino acids long. CDR3 residues: CASSLGGQGNYGYTF. The CDR3 DNA sequence: TGCGCCAGCAGCTTGGGGGGACAGGGTAACTATGGCTACACCTTC.

The rearrangement joins TRBV18 to TRBJ1-4, with 7 bases that match TRBD1. Germline values: CDR1 KGHSH, CDR2 LQKENI. The CDR3 spans 15 residues. J gave up 2 bases and V 2 bases, and 2 bases lay outside the gene matches. CDR3 residues: CASSPMTGTNEKLFF. DNA for the CDR3: TGTGCCAGCTCACCAATGACAGGGACTAATGAAAAACTGTTTTTT.

The J gene is TRBJ1-2, the V gene TRBV11-2, with D possibly being TRBD1 (6 bases). V was clipped by 1 base and J by 8 bases, with 20 bases between them. The CDR3 is 16 residues long. Germline CDR1 reads SGHAT; CDR2 reads FQNNGV. The CDR3 is CASSLALGGREGGYTF. The CDR3 coding sequence is TGTGCCAGCAGCTTAGCGCTGGGGGGCAGGGAGGGCGGCTACACCTTC.

This clone has only a few counts. Here the CDR3 reads CASTPSGAGTGELFF. Written as DNA, the CDR3 is TGTGCCAGCACCCCTAGCGGGGCTGGGACCGGGGAGCTGTTTTTT. J is TRBJ2-2 and V is TRBV7-2, with 9 bases lining up with TRBD2. There are 15 residues in the CDR3. Trimming removed 7 bases from V and 5 bases from J; junction bases left unmatched: 8. CDR1 is SGHTA and CDR2 is FQGNSA in the germline V gene.